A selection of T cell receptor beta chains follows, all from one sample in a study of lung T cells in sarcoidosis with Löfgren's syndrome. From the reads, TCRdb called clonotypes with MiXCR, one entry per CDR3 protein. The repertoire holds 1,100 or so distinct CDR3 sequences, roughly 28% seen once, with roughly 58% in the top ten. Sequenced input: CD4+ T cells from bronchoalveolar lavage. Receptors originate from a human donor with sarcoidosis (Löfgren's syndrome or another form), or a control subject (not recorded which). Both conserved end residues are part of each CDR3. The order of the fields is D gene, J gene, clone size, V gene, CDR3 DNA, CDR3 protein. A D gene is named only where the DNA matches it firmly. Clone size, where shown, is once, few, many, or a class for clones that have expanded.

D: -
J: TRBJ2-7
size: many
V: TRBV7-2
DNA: TGTGCCAGCAGCTTAGCGAACGGAGCGACCTACGAGCAGTACTTC
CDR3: CASSLANGATYEQYF

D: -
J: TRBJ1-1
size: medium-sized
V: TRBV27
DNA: TGTGCCAGCAGTTTGAGGCAGGGAGGCACTGAAGCTTTCTTT
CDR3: CASSLRQGGTEAFF

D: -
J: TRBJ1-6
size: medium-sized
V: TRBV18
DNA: TGTGCCAGCTCACCAAGTGCAGGACATTCCAATTTCTCACCCCTCCACTTT
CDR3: CASSPSAGHSNFSPLHF

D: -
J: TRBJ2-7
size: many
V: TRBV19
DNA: TGTGCCAGTATGGACAGTAACGCCTACGAGCAGTACTTC
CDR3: CASMDSNAYEQYF

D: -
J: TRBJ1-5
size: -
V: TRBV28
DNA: TGCGCCAGCAGTTTGTCACCGGGGGCGGGACAGCCCCAGCATTTT
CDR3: CASSLSPGAGQPQHF

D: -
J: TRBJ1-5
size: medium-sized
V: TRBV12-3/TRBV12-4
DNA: TGTGCCAGCAGTGCCCTTGATCAGCCCCAGCATTTT
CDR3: CASSALDQPQHF

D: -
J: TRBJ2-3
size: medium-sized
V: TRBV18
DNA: TGTGCCAGCTCACCCGGAGCGGCAGATACGCAGTATTTT
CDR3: CASSPGAADTQYF

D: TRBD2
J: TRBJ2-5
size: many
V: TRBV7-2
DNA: TGTGCCAGCAGCTTACTCGGGACTAGCGGGGGGGCGGGAGAGACCCAGTACTTC
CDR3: CASSLLGTSGGAGETQYF

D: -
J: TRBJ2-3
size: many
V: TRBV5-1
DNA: TGCGCCAGCGATGACGGGGGGCGGACAGATACGCAGTATTTT
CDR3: CASDDGGRTDTQYF

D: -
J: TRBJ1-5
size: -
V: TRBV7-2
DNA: TGTGCCAGCAGCGAGGGCCTTAACAATAGGCCCCAGCATTTT
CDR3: CASSEGLNNRPQHF

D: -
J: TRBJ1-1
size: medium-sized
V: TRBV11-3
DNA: TGTGCCAGCAGCTTAAAGGCGGCTGAAGCTTTCTTT
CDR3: CASSLKAAEAFF

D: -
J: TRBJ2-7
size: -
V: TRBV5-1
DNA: TGCGCCAGCAGCTTAGATTACGAGCAGTACTTC
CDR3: CASSLDYEQYF

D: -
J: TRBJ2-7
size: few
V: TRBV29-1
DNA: TGCAGCGTTGAAGGGAGGACGTCCGACGAGCAGTACTTC
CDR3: CSVEGRTSDEQYF

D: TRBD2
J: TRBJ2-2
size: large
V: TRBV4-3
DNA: TGCGCCAGCAGCCAAGATCGGCTAGCGGAGCGCACCGGGGAGCTGTTTTTT
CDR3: CASSQDRLAERTGELFF

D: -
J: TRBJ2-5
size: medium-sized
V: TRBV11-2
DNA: TGTGCCAGCAGTCGCCGGGGACTTTCGGAGACCCAGTACTTC
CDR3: CASSRRGLSETQYF

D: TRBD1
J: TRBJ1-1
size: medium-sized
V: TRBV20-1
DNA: TGCAGTGCTAGAGTCCCGGGACAGTCCCCTGAAGCTTTCTTT
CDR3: CSARVPGQSPEAFF

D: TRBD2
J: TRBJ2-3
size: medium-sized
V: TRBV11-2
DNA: TGTGCCAGCAGCTTAGACGTAGCGGGAGCCACAGATACGCAGTATTTT
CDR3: CASSLDVAGATDTQYF

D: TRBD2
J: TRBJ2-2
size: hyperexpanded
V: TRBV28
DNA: TGTGCCAGCAGTTCCGGGACTAGCGTGGGCACCGGGGAGCTGTTTTTT
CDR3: CASSSGTSVGTGELFF

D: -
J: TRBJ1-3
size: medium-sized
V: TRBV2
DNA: TGTGCCAGCAGTGAACAGCCGAGCTCTGGAAACACCATATATTTT
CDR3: CASSEQPSSGNTIYF

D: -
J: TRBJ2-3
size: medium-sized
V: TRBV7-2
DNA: TGTGCCAGCAGCTTAGCCCTCGTAGAGAGTACGCAGTATTTT
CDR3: CASSLALVESTQYF

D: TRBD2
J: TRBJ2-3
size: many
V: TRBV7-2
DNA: TGTGCCAGCAGCTTGGCTAGCGGGGGGGGAGGCACAGATACGCAGTATTTT
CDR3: CASSLASGGGGTDTQYF

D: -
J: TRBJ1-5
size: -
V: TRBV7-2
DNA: TGTGCCAGCAGCCCTACAAGGGGCGGCAACCAGCCCCAGCATTTT
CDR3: CASSPTRGGNQPQHF

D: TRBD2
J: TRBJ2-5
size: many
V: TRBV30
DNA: TGTGCCTGGAACGGCGGGGGGGCCGGGGAGACCCAGTACTTC
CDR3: CAWNGGGAGETQYF

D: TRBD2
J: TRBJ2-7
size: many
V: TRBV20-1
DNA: TGCAGTTGCCTGACTAGCGGGGGCTCCTACGAGCAGTACTTC
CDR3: CSCLTSGGSYEQYF

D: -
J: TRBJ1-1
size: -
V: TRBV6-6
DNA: TGTGTCAGCGGAGGAGAGTCTGAAGCTTTCTTT
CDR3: CVSGGESEAFF

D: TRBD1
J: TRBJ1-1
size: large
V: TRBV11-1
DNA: TGTGCCAGCAGCTCGAGACAGGGTCCCACTGAAGCTTTCTTT
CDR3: CASSSRQGPTEAFF

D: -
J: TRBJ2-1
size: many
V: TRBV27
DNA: TGTGCCAGCCATGGCGGGATCTCCTACAATGAGCAGTTCTTC
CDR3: CASHGGISYNEQFF

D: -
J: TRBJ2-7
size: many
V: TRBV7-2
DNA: TGTGCCAGCAGCTTAGAAGCCCGGCGGGAGCAGTACTTC
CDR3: CASSLEARREQYF

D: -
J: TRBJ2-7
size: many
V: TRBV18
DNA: TGTGCCAGCTCACCATCGGGGAGCTCCTACGAGCAGTACTTC
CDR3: CASSPSGSSYEQYF

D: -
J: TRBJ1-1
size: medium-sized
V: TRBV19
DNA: TGTGCCAGTAGCCTCCGAGGGGCAAGGGGGACTGAAGCTTTCTTT
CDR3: CASSLRGARGTEAFF

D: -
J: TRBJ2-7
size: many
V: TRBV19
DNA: TGTGCCAGTAGTACCGGGACATCCACCGAGACCGTGAGCCGCGAGCAGTACTTC
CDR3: CASSTGTSTETVSREQYF

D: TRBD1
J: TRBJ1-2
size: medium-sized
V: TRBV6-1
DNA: TGTGCCAGCAAGCAGGGGGTCTATGGCTACACCTTC
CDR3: CASKQGVYGYTF

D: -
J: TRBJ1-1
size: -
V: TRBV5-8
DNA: TGTGCCAGCAGCCTACAGGATAACGAAGCTTTCTTT
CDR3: CASSLQDNEAFF

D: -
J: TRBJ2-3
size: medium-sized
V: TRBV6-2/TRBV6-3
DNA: TGTGCCAGCATACCTCCGGGGGCCCCAGATACGCAGTATTTT
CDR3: CASIPPGAPDTQYF

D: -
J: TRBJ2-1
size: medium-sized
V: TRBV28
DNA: TGTGCCTCAGCACTCCACGGGAGCTCCTACAATGAGCAGTTCTTC
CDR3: CASALHGSSYNEQFF

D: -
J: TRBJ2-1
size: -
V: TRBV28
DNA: TGTGCCTCAGCACTCTACGGGAGCTCCTACAATGAGCAGCTCTTC
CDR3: CASALYGSSYNEQLF

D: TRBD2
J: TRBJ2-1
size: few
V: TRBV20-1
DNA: TGCAGTGCCCCAGGGTGGGGCGGGGTAAGGCGGGGGGGCCTAAGGAGTGAGCAGTTCTTC
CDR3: CSAPGWGGVRRGGLRSEQFF

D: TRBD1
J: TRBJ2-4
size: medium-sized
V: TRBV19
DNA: TGTGCCACTGGGACAGGCAAAATTCAGTACTTC
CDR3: CATGTGKIQYF

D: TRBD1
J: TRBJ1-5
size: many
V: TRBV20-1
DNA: TGCAGTGCTAGAGTGACAGGGGTCAATCAGCCCCAGCATTTT
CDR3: CSARVTGVNQPQHF

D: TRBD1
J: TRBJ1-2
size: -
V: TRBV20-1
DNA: TGCAGTGCCCAGGGGGAGTATCCTAACTACGACTACACCTTC
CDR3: CSAQGEYPNYDYTF

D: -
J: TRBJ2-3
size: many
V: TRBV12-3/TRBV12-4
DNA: TGTGCCAGCGCACGTGGGGCAGATACGCAGTATTTT
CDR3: CASARGADTQYF

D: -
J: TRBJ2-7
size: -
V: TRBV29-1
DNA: TGCAGCGTTGAAGGGAGGACGTCCAACGAGCAGTACTTC
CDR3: CSVEGRTSNEQYF

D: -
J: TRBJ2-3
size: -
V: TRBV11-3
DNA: TGTGCCAGCAGCTTAGGACAGGTCCGCTCCACAGATACGCAGTATTTT
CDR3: CASSLGQVRSTDTQYF

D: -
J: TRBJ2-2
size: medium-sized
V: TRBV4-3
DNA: TGCGCCAGCAGCCAAGAGAGGGGTTTGGGCACCGGGGAGCTGTTTTTT
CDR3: CASSQERGLGTGELFF